These 20 T cell receptor beta chains came from one sample sequenced in a study of Tregs in tolerant kidney transplant recipients. Method: immunoSEQ multiplex PCR; TCRdb's copy keeps in-frame clones and lacks some. The sample has some 66,000 clones, around 90% seen once. The sequencing used CD8+ T cells from blood, collected before the transplant. The receptors were gathered from a human donor who received a combined kidney and bone marrow transplant.

This clone was picked up one time. The chain joins TRBV7-8 to TRBJ2-7; D may be TRBD1 (6 bases). Germline lookup yields CDR1 SGHVS and CDR2 FQNEAQ. V lost 6 bases and J lost 0, with 9 bases in between. This CDR3 contains 13 residues. The CDR3 nucleotides read TGTGCCAGCAGTCGGACAGACTCCTACGAGCAGTACTTC. It codes for CASSRTDSYEQYF.

The chain uses TRBV23-1 and TRBJ2-7; 8 bases are shared with TRBD1. TRBV23-1 has ORF status, its function being uncertain. The CDR3 spans 17 residues. After removal of 0 bases from V and 0 bases from J, the junction contained 7 bases not matched to a gene. The CDR3 reads CASSQSSQTGVSYEQYF. The CDR3 coding sequence is TGCGCCAGCAGTCAATCTTCCCAGACAGGGGTCTCCTACGAGCAGTACTTC.

The gene calls are TRBV25-1 and TRBJ1-1; 9 nucleotides align to TRBD1. V dropped 10 bases and J dropped 4; count of bases not matched to a gene: 10. The CDR3 length is 14 residues. The germline V gene has CDR1 MGHDK and CDR2 SYGVNS. CDR3 nucleotide sequence: TGTGCCACTAATAAACAGGGGGCGACCACTGAAGCTTTCTTT. As protein: CATNKQGATTEAFF. The full variable domain, in which reference TRBV25-1 and TRBJ1-1 provide the parts outside the CDR3, is EADIYQTPRYLVIGTGKKITLECSQTMGHDKMYWYQQDPGMELHLIHYSYGVNSTEKGDLSSESTVSRIRTEHFPLTLESARPSHTSQYLCATNKQGATTEAFFGQGTRLTVV.

The chain recombines TRBV19 with TRBJ1-2; TRBD1 might be the D (5 bases). Germline V gene sequence: CDR1 LNHDA, CDR2 SQIVND (reference sequence). This CDR3 spans 14 amino acids. The V end was cut by 6 bases, the J end by 5 bases, with 16 bases between. CDR3 DNA sequence: TGTGCCAGTAGGGCTGCACGGGGGATGTATGGCTACACCTTC. Residues: CASRAARGMYGYTF.

This clone was picked up one time. The rearrangement joins TRBV4-3 to TRBJ2-7; maybe TRBD2 (7 bases). Trimming left V 6 bases short and J 2 bases short, with 17 bases between. The CDR3 covers 15 residues. Germline V gives CDR1 LGHNA, CDR2 YSLEER. The CDR3 nucleotides are TGCGCCAGCAGTCTTGTAAGGGGGGGGGCCTACGAGCAGTACTTC. Translating gives CASSLVRGGAYEQYF.

In this sample, this clone turned up once. The chain is built from TRBV4-3 and TRBJ2-2; perhaps TRBD2 as D (5 bases). The CDR3 totals 16 residues. CDR1 LGHNA and CDR2 YSLEER come from the germline V gene. The V end was cut by 4 bases, the J end by 5 bases, with 17 bases between. DNA of the CDR3: TGCGCCAGCAGCCCAGTTAAGGGCTGGGAGACCGGGGAGCTGTTTTTT. Amino acid sequence: CASSPVKGWETGELFF.

The J gene is TRBJ2-4, the V gene TRBV15, with 8 nucleotides matching TRBD2. This CDR3 spans 17 amino acids. Germline lookup yields CDR1 LNHNV and CDR2 YYDKDF (reference sequence). The junction had 15 bases not matched to a gene; V was cut back by 4 bases and J by 7 bases. The CDR3 loop reads CATSIEGPGGAANIQYF. In nucleotides, the CDR3 is TGTGCCACCAGCATAGAGGGTCCGGGGGGGGCGGCTAACATTCAGTACTTC.

The genes are TRBV19 and TRBJ2-3, with TRBD2 matching over 10 bases. The CDR3 runs 19 residues. In germline, CDR1 is LNHDA, CDR2 SQIVND (reference sequence). V shed 4 bases and J 3 bases; nucleotides not matched to a gene: 16. The CDR3 DNA reads TGTGCCAGTAGTAAAGGATTAAGATCCGGGACTAGCGTTACAGATACGCAGTATTTT. Its protein is CASSKGLRSGTSVTDTQYF.

The V gene is TRBV30, the J gene TRBJ2-3, with D perhaps TRBD2 (6 bases). The V end was cut by 2 bases, the J end by 3 bases, with 9 bases between. The germline CDR1 and CDR2 sequences are GTSNPN and SVGIG (reference sequence). The CDR3 runs 13 residues. The DNA of the CDR3 is TGTGCCTGGAGTTGGAGGGTGACAGATACGCAGTATTTT. Its translation is CAWSWRVTDTQYF. Supplemented by reference TRBV30 and TRBJ2-3, the full variable domain reads SQTIHQWPATLVQPVGSPLSLECTVEGTSNPNLYWYRQAAGRGLQLLFYSVGIGQISSEVPQNLSASRPQDRQFILSSKKLLLSDSGFYLCAWSWRVTDTQYFGPGTRLTVL.

V and J are TRBV10-3 and TRBJ1-2; TRBD1 matches at 8 bases. The germline gives CDR1 ENHRY, CDR2 SYGVKD. Trimming took 3 bases from V and 2 from J; bases not matched to a gene: 8. CDR3 length: 16 amino acids. The CDR3 here is CAISDPGTGVNYGYTF. The CDR3 coding sequence is TGTGCCATCAGTGACCCGGGGACAGGAGTAAACTATGGCTACACCTTC.

The sample holds one count of this clone. The chain uses TRBV19 and TRBJ2-7; 9 nucleotides line up with TRBD2. With V trimmed by 8 bases and J by 2 bases, 7 bases remained unmatched. Germline V gene sequence: CDR1 LNHDA, CDR2 SQIVND (reference sequence). This CDR3 spans 14 amino acids. CDR3 sequence reads: CASGSAGGPYEQYF. For the CDR3, the DNA is TGTGCCAGTGGGTCGGCGGGAGGGCCCTACGAGCAGTACTTC.

This rearrangement joins TRBV4-3 to TRBJ2-1; 8 bases fit TRBD2. The CDR3 spans 16 residues. CDR1 and CDR2 from the germline V gene are LGHNA and YSLEER. The V segment lost 0 bases and the J segment 13 bases; nucleotides outside the gene matches: 14. The CDR3 DNA sequence: TGCGCCAGCAGCCAAGAACAGCGGGAGACCCTAAAAATACAGTTCTTC. Translating gives CASSQEQRETLKIQFF.

The gene calls are TRBV4-1 and TRBJ2-1, with D possibly matching TRBD2 (6 bases). Germline V gene data show CDR1 as MGHRA and CDR2 as YSYEKL. The CDR3 sequence is 16 residues long. V gave up 4 bases and J gave up 1 base, with 14 bases separating them. The CDR3 coding sequence is TGCGCCAGCAGCCCGAAAATCGCGGGGTCCTACAATGAGCAGTTCTTC. Translation: CASSPKIAGSYNEQFF.

This chain links TRBV4-1 with TRBJ2-7, with D possibly matching TRBD1 (6 bases). V was clipped by 2 bases and J by 4 bases, with 18 bases between them. The CDR3 sequence is 16 residues long. Looked up from germline, CDR1 is MGHRA and CDR2 is YSYEKL. This chain's CDR3 is CASSQRTATVGYEQYF. CDR3 bases: TGCGCCAGCAGCCAAAGGACAGCGACGGTTGGATACGAGCAGTACTTC.

This clone showed up just a few times. The chain employs TRBV5-6 and TRBJ1-1; D uncertain. The V and J ends lost 0 bases and 5 bases respectively, with 11 bases between them. CDR1 and CDR2 (germline): SGHDT, YYEEEE. The CDR3 sequence is 14 residues long. CDR3 nucleotides: TGTGCCAGCAGCTTGGGTTTGGGAGGGACTGAAGCTTTCTTT. Residues: CASSLGLGGTEAFF.

This clone was picked up one time. This rearrangement joins TRBV4-2 to TRBJ1-5; 7 bases fit TRBD1. Germline loops: CDR1 LGHNA, CDR2 YNFKEQ. J lost 2 bases, V lost 4 bases, and 5 bases had no gene match. The CDR3 runs to 15 residues. CDR3 in DNA: TGTGCCAGCAGCCTAGGGACAGAAGGCAATCAGCCCCAGCATTTT. It specifies CASSLGTEGNQPQHF.

The chain recombines TRBV7-9 with TRBJ1-1; 8 positions agree with TRBD1. The germline V gene has CDR1 SEHNR and CDR2 FQNEAQ (reference sequence). The CDR3 runs 15 residues. V gave up 4 bases and J gave up 7 bases; unmatched junction bases: 11. CDR3 sequence reads: CASSSYQGALGEAFF. The CDR3 nucleotides read TGTGCCAGCAGCTCATACCAGGGGGCCTTAGGTGAAGCTTTCTTT.

V and J are TRBV4-3 and TRBJ2-7; 7 bases fit TRBD1. CDR3 length equals 16 residues. Germline trimming cut 4 bases from V and 6 bases from J; bases unmatched to any gene: 15. Germline V lookup: CDR1 LGHNA, CDR2 YSLEER. In DNA form, the CDR3 reads TGCGCCAGCAGCCCTAGAAACAGGGGTTTGTCGGCCGAGCAGTACTTC. Its translation is CASSPRNRGLSAEQYF.

This chain connects TRBV4-1 to TRBJ2-7; 9 bases match TRBD1. Losses at the gene ends were 4 bases for V and 3 bases for J; bases not matched to a gene: 7. CDR3 length: 15 residues. Germline V gives CDR1 MGHRA, CDR2 YSYEKL. The CDR3: CASSLNRGQYYEQYF. As DNA, the CDR3 is TGCGCCAGCAGCCTTAACAGGGGGCAGTACTACGAGCAGTACTTC.

The chain carries TRBV7-9 and TRBJ2-7, with D tentatively TRBD2 (6 bases). Looked up from germline, CDR1 is SEHNR and CDR2 is FQNEAQ (reference sequence). V shed 2 bases and J shed 12 bases, with 11 bases lying between them. This CDR3 comprises 11 residues. As DNA, the CDR3 is TGTGCCAGCAGCTTATGGCGGGACCTGTACTTC. Amino acids: CASSLWRDLYF.